The clone carrying this TCR beta chain was observed a single time. The antigen is unknown. The CDR3 is made up of 12 amino acids. Germline V gives CDR1 SGHDT, CDR2 YYEEEE. Trimming removed 3 bases at V and 5 bases at J, with 8 bases between. The primer mix had 60 Vbeta and 13 Jbeta primers. Source study methods: As a later analysis found, there were 70 million to 90 million unique TCR beta chains, of which roughly 11 million were shared. The method was immunoSEQ multiplex PCR; TCRdb's version includes in-frame clones alone and lacks a portion of them. D and trimming come from the DNA, and the V and J calls and clone size come from that table. The repertoire holds about 110,000 clones, with approximately 80% as singletons. These donors counted as nominally healthy when sampled, but unrecorded immune exposures were likely. This entry belongs to a study of cytomegalovirus exposure and HLA in healthy donors. Study outcomes and limitations: Three chains linked to CMV were shown in vitro to be specific for CMV antigens. The availability of immune exposure information extended only to CMV serostatus.

This TCR was recovered from a man under 40 in good health and CMV-seropositive. The chain carries TRBV5-6 and TRBJ1-2, with D unresolved. What was sequenced was PBMCs. CDR3 nucleotides: TGTGCCAGCAGCTACAATATATATGGCTACACCTTC. This gives the protein CASSYNIYGYTF. Full variable domain (rest looked up from reference TRBV5-6 and TRBJ1-2): DAGVTQSPTHLIKTRGQQVTLRCSPKSGHDTVSWYQQALGQGPQFIFQYYEEEERQRGNFPDRFSGHQFPNYSSELNVNALLLGDSALYLCASSYNIYGYTFGSGTRLTVV.